These T cell receptor beta chains were read from a single sample in a study of control samples from healthy donors and cancer patients. TCRdb's table, derived via immunoSEQ multiplex PCR, lists solely in-frame clones and lacks some. Of 120,000 or so clones listed, more than 70% are singletons. The specimen sequenced was blood. These receptors were taken from a man in his fifties or sixties in good health. The CDR3 runs from the conserved cysteine through the conserved F or W.

V gene: TRBV4-3; CDR3 protein: CASSQGGGKNTEAFF
V gene: TRBV18; CDR3 protein: CASSPPIGNTEAFF
V gene: TRBV3-1/TRBV3-2; CDR3 protein: CASGGNNYGYTF
V gene: TRBV30; CDR3 protein: CAWSGSGVNQPQHF
V gene: TRBV21-1; CDR3 protein: CASDTGQGRSNQPQHF
V gene: TRBV7-2; CDR3 protein: CASSFGTVSSEAFF
V gene: TRBV29-1; CDR3 protein: CSVLQGSGELFF
V gene: TRBV6-5; CDR3 protein: CASSYSRGSYEQYF
V gene: TRBV2; CDR3 protein: CASSVGGYGNQPQHF
V gene: TRBV18; CDR3 protein: CASSLPREGRTEAFF
V gene: TRBV6-5; CDR3 protein: CASSSDRGGGYTF